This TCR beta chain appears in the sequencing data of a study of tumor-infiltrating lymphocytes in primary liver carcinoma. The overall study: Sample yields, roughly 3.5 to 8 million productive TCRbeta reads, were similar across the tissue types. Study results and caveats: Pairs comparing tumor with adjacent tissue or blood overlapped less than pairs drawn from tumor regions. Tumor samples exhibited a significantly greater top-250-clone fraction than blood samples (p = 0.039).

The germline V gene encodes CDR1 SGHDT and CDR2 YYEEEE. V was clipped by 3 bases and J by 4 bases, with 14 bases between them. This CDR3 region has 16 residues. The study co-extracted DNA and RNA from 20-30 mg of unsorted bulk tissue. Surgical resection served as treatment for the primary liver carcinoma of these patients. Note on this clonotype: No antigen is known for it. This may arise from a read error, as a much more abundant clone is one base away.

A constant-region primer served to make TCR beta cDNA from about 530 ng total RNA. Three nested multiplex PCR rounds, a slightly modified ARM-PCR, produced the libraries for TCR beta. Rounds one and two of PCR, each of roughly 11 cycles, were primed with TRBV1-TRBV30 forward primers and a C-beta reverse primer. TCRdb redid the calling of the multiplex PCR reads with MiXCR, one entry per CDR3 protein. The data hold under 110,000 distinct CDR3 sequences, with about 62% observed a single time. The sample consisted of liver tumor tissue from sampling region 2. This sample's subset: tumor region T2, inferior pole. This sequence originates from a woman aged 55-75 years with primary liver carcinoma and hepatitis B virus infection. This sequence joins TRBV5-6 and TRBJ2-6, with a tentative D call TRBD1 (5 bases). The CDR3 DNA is TGTGCCAGCAGCTCGATCTGCAGGGTCGGGGCCAACGTCCTGACTTTC. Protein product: CASSSICRVGANVLTF.